This T cell receptor (beta chain) was observed in a study of response to subunit inactivated influenza vaccine. The study's findings and limits: Every seasonal influenza vaccination brings in few new T cells, the authors suggested.

Notes on this clonotype: Its antigen is unknown.

TCRdb itself ran the RT-PCR reads through MiXCR, one entry per CDR3 protein. This table has about 520,000 distinct CDR3 sequences, 25% appearing once. The V gene's germline CDR1 is LGHDT and CDR2 YNNKEL (reference sequence). V lost 3 bases to trimming and J lost 8 bases, with 10 bases between them. This CDR3 has 12 residues. This TCR came from a man aged 50 to 60 who received an inactivated influenza vaccine. Sequencing was performed on CD4+ T cells sorted from PBMCs, taken more than 4 days after vaccination. The chain is built from TRBV3-1 and TRBJ1-1; D call uncertain. CDR3 loop: CASSQGFREAFF. In nucleotides, the CDR3 is TGTGCCAGCAGCCAGGGGTTTCGGGAAGCTTTCTTT.